This TCR beta chain was sequenced in a study of T cells in Graves' hyperthyroidism and ophthalmopathy. The overall study: The initial diagnosis was the point when peripheral blood was collected, ahead of any treatment.

This CDR3 has 13 amino acids. CDR1 and CDR2 (germline): SNHLY, FYNNEI. Trimming removed 6 bases from V and 5 bases from J; junction bases left unmatched: 5. This clonotype was seen at least ten times. TCR beta CDR3 sequences were amplified from RNA transcripts. With the HTBI primer set, the TCR CDR3 went through a first round of RT-PCR. TCRdb analysed the multiplex PCR reads with MiXCR anew, one entry per CDR3 protein. The sample has about 710,000 distinct CDR3 sequences, roughly 15% seen once. This TCR was recovered from a man younger than 35 with Graves' hyperthyroidism. V usage is TRBV2 and J usage is TRBJ1-1; 8 bases agree with TRBD1. Sequenced: blood. CDR3 sequence reads: CASRGQARTEAFF. DNA for the CDR3: TGTGCCAGCAGGGGACAGGCGAGGACTGAAGCTTTCTTT.